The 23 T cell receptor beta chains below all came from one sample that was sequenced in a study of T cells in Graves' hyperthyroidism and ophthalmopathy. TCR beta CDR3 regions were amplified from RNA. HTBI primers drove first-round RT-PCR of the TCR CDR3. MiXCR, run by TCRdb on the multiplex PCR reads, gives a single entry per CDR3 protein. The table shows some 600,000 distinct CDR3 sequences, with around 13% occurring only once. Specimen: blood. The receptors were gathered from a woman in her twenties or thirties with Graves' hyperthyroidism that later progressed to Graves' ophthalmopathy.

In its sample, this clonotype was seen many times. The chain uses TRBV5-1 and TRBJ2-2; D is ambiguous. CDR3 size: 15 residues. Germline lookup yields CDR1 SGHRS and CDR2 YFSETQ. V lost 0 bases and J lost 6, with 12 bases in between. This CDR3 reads CASSLAGPPPGELFF. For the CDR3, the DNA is TGCGCCAGCAGCTTGGCCGGGCCCCCGCCCGGGGAGCTGTTTTTT.

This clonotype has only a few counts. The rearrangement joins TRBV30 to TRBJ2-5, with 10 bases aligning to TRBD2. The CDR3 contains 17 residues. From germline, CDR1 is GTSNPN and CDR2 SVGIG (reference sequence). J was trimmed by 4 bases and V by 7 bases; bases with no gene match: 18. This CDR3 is CASEGASGSSKGETQYF. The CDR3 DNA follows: TGTGCCTCAGAGGGGGCTAGCGGGAGTAGTAAGGGAGAGACCCAGTACTTC.

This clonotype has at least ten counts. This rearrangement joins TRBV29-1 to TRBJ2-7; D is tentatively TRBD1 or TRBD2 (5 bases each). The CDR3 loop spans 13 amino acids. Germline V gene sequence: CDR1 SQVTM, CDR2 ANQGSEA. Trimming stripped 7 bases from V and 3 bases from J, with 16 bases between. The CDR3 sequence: CSAGRDGIYEQYF. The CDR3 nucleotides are TGCAGCGCGGGTAGGGACGGCATCTACGAGCAGTACTTC.

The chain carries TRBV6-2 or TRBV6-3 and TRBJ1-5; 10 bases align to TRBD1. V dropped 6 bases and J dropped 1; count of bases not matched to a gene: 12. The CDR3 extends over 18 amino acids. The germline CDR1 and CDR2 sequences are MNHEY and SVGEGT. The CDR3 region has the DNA TGTGCCAGCAGCAGCGAAACCGGGACAGGGGTGAGCAATCAGCCCCAGCATTTT. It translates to CASSSETGTGVSNQPQHF.

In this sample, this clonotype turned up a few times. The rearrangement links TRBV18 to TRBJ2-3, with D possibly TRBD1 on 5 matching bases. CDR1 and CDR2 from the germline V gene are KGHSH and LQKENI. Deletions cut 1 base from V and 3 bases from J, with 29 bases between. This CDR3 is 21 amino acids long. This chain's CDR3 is CASSPRKGLPQWQKETDTQYF. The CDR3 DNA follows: TGTGCCAGCTCACCACGGAAGGGGCTCCCCCAGTGGCAGAAGGAAACAGATACGCAGTATTTT.

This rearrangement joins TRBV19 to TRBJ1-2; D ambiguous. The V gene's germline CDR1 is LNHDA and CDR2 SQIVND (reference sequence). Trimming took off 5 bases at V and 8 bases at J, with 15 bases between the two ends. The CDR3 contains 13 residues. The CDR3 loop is CASSLGPGQGYTF. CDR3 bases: TGTGCCAGTAGTCTCGGACCCGGGCAGGGCTACACCTTC.

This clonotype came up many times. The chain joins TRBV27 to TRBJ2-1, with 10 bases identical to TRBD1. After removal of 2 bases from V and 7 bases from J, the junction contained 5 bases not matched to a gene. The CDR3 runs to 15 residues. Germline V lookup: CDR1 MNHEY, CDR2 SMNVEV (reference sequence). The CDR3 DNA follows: TGTGCCAGCAGTTTAAGGACAGGGGGGTGGAATGAGCAGTTCTTC. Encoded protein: CASSLRTGGWNEQFF.

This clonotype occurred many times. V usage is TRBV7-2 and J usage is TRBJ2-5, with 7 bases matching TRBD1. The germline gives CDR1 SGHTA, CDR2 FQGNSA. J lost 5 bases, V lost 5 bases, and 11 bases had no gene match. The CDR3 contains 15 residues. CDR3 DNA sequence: TGTGCCAGCAGCACCCAGACAGGGAGTGGGGAGACCCAGTACTTC. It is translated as CASSTQTGSGETQYF.

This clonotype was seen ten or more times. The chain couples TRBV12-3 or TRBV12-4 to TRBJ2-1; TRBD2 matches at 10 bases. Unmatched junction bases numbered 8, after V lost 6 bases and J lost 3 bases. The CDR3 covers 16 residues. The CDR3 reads CASRLSWTSGYNEQFF. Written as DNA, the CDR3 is TGTGCCAGCAGGCTCTCCTGGACTAGCGGCTACAATGAGCAGTTCTTC.

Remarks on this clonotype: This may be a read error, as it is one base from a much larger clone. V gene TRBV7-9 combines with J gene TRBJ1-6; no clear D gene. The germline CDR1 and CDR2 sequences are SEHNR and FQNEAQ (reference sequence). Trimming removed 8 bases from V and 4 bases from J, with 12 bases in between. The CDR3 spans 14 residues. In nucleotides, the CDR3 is TGTGCCAGCGGCTATGTGGAGTATAATTCACCCCTCCACTTT. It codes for CASGYVEYNSPLHF.

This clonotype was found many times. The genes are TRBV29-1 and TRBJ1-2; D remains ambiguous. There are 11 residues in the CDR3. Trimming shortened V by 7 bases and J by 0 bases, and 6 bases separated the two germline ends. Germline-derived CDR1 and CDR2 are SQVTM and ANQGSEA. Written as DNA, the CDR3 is TGCAGCGGGACTACTAACTATGGCTACACCTTC. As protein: CSGTTNYGYTF.

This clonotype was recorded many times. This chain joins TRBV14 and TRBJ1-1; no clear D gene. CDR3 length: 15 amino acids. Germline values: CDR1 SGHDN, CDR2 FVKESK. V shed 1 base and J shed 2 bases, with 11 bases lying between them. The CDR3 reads CASSQVLPINTEAFF. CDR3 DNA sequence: TGTGCCAGCAGCCAAGTTCTCCCTATAAACACTGAAGCTTTCTTT.

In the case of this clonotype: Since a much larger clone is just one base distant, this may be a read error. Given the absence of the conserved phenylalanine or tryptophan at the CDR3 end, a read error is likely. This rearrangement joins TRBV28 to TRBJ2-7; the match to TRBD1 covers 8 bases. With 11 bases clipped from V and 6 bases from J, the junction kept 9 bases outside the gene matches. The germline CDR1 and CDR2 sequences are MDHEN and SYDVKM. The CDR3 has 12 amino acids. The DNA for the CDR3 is TGTGCCGGCCTGAGGACAGGGCGCGAGCAGTACCTC. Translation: CAGLRTGREQYL.

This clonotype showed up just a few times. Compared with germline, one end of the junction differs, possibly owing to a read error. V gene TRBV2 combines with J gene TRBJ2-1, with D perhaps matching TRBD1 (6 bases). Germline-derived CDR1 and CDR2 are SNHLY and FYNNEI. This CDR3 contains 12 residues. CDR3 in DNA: TGTGCCAGCAGTGAAAACCTGGGACACCAGCTCTTC. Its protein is CASSENLGHQLF.

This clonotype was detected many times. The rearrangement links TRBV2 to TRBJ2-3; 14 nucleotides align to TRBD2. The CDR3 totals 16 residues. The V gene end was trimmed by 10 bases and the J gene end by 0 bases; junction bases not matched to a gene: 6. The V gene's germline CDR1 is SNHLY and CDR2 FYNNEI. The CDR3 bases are TGTGCCATCTCTCGGACTAGCGGGGGGAGCACAGATACGCAGTATTTT. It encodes CAISRTSGGSTDTQYF.

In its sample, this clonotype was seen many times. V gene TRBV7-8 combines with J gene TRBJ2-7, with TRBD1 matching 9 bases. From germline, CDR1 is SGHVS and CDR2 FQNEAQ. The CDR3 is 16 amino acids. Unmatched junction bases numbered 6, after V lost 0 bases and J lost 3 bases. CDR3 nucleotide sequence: TGTGCCAGCAGCTTAGCGGGACAGGGTGTGGTCTACGAGCAGTACTTC. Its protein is CASSLAGQGVVYEQYF.

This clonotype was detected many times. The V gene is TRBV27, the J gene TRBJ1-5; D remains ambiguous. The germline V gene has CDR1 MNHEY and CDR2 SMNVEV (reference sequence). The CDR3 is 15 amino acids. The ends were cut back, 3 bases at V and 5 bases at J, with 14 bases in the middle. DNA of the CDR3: TGTGCCAGCAGTTTTATCTACGACACTGATCAGCCCCAGCATTTT. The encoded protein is CASSFIYDTDQPQHF.

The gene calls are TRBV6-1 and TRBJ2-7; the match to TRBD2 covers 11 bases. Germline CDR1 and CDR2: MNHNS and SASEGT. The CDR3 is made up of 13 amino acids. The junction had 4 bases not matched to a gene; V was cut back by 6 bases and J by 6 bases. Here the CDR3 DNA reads TGTGCCAGCAGGAATAGCGGGAGGGGCGAGCAGTACTTC. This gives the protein CASRNSGRGEQYF.

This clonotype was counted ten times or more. This chain's CDR3 is CSAGGRTKNIQYF. The CDR3 DNA is TGCAGTGCCGGGGGGCGTACCAAAAACATTCAGTACTTC. The chain joins TRBV20-1 to TRBJ2-4; possibly TRBD2 for D (7 bases). Deletions cut 6 bases from V and 2 bases from J, with 11 bases between. Germline loops: CDR1 DFQATT, CDR2 SNEGSKA (reference sequence). The CDR3 is made up of 13 amino acids.

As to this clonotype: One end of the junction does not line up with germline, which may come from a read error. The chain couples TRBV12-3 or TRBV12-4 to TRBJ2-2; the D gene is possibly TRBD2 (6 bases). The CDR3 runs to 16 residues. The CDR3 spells CANSFRLGRFAGELFF. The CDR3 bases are TGTGCCAACAGTTTTCGTCTAGGGAGGTTTGCCGGGGAGCTGTTTTTT.

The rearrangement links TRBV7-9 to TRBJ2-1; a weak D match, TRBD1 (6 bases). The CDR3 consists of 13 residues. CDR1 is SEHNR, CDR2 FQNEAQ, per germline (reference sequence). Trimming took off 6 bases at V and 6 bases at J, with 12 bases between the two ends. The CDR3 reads CASSRTGFNEQFF. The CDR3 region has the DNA TGTGCCAGCAGTCGTACAGGGTTCAATGAGCAGTTCTTC.

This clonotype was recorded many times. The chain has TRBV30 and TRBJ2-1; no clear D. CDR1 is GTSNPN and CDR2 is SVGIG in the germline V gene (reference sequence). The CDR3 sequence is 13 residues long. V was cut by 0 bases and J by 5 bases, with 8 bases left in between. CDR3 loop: CAWSVQTDNEQFF. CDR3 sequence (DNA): TGTGCCTGGAGTGTACAAACTGACAATGAGCAGTTCTTC.

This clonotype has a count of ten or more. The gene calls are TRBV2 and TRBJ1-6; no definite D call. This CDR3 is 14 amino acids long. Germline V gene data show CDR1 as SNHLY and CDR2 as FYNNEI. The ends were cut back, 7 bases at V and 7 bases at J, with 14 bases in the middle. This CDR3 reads CASIGQLNNSPLHF. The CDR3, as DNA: TGTGCCAGCATAGGCCAGCTGAACAATTCACCCCTCCACTTT.